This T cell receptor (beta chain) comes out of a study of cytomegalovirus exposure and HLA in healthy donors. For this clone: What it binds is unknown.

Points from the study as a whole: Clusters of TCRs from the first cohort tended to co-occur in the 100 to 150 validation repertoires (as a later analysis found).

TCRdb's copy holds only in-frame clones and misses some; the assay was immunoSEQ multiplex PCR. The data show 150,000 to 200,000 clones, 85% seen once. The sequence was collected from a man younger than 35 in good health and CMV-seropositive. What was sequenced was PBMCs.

CDR3 protein: CASSSRGGEYEQYF. CDR3 sequence (DNA): TGTGCCAGCAGTTCCCGGGGGGGGGAGTACGAGCAGTACTTC. V gene TRBV6-6 combines with J gene TRBJ2-7, with 8 bases fitting TRBD2. The length of the CDR3 is 14 residues. V gave up 4 bases and J gave up 4 bases; unmatched junction bases: 6. Germline assignment: CDR1 MNHNY and CDR2 SVGAGI (reference sequence).